These 24 T cell receptor beta chains came from one sample sequenced in a study of metastatic and nonmetastatic thyroid tumors. TCRdb reanalyzed the PCR reads with MiXCR. The table has approximately 12,000 clones, 20% to 25% seen once; the top ten hold roughly 3.9%. All patients were treatment-naive before thyroid surgery. Sequenced sample: blood. The receptors here all came from a female donor with papillary thyroid cancer or a benign thyroid nodule (not recorded which). Some clones in this sample may be carry-over from other donors' samples.

By proportion, this clone is medium-sized. V usage is TRBV2 and J usage is TRBJ2-7, with 9 bases that match TRBD1. CDR1 is SNHLY and CDR2 is FYNNEI in the germline V gene. The CDR3 covers 14 residues. J lost 0 bases, V lost 8 bases, and 5 bases had no gene match. The CDR3 coding sequence is TGTGCCAGCGACGGACAGGGGAGCTCCTACGAGCAGTACTTC. Its translation: CASDGQGSSYEQYF.

The chain carries TRBV7-9 and TRBJ2-7, with D uncertain. Germline V gene sequence: CDR1 SEHNR, CDR2 FQNEAQ (reference sequence). The CDR3 is 15 residues long. Trimming took 0 bases from V and 3 from J, leaving 12 bases between them. The CDR3 here is CASSLAQKGGYEQYF. For the CDR3, the DNA is TGTGCCAGCAGCTTAGCGCAGAAGGGTGGCTACGAGCAGTACTTC.

J is TRBJ2-3 and V is TRBV20-1; D not resolved. Trimming shortened V by 3 bases and J by 6 bases, and 13 bases separated the two germline ends. The germline V gene encodes CDR1 DFQATT and CDR2 SNEGSKA (reference sequence). The length of the CDR3 is 13 residues. CDR3 sequence: CSASIKRKDTQYF. The CDR3 bases are TGCAGTGCTAGTATTAAGAGGAAGGATACGCAGTATTTT.

In its sample, this clone was seen many times. The J gene is TRBJ2-2, the V gene TRBV20-1; TRBD2 might be the D (6 bases). V lost 0 bases, J lost 6 bases, and 17 bases lay in between. Germline V gene sequence: CDR1 DFQATT, CDR2 SNEGSKA (reference sequence). There are 16 residues in the CDR3. CDR3 in DNA: TGCAGTGCTAGAGATCTGGGGAGGCGTGTTGCCGGGGAGCTGTTTTTT. Protein: CSARDLGRRVAGELFF.

Judged by abundance, this clone is medium-sized (0.01 to 0.1%). The chain has TRBV19 and TRBJ2-7; D remains ambiguous. CDR3 length: 17 residues. Between the trimmed V and J ends, which lost 5 bases and 2 bases, there was a span of 22 bases. The V gene's germline CDR1 is LNHDA and CDR2 SQIVND (reference sequence). The CDR3 protein is CASSPQLRPGRAYEQYF. CDR3 DNA sequence: TGTGCCAGTAGTCCACAGTTAAGACCGGGCCGCGCCTACGAGCAGTACTTC.

This clone has at least ten counts. V usage is TRBV29-1 and J usage is TRBJ1-2, with D tentatively TRBD1 (5 bases). CDR3 length equals 14 residues. Trimming removed 4 bases from V and 0 bases from J, with 12 bases in between. CDR1 and CDR2 (germline): SQVTM, ANQGSEA. The CDR3 region is CSVGDRTSNYGYTF. As DNA, the CDR3 is TGCAGCGTTGGAGACAGAACCTCTAACTATGGCTACACCTTC.

By its share, this clone is medium-sized (0.01 to 0.1%). The chain recombines TRBV2 with TRBJ1-2; 7 bases agree with TRBD1. Trimming at V came to 7 bases and at J to 2 bases, leaving 13 bases not matched to a gene. The CDR3 has 16 amino acids. Germline loops: CDR1 SNHLY, CDR2 FYNNEI. CDR3 loop: CASNQLHADRNYGYTF. In DNA form, the CDR3 reads TGTGCCAGCAACCAACTTCACGCGGACAGGAACTATGGCTACACCTTC.

This clone has just a few counts. A single base separates this from a much larger clone, so it may be a read error. The chain uses TRBV6-5 and TRBJ1-2; no clear D gene. Germline lookup yields CDR1 MNHEY and CDR2 SVGAGI. This CDR3 is 14 amino acids long. Here the CDR3 reads CASSLPGLGYGHTF. The CDR3 DNA reads TGTGCCAGCAGCCTCCCTGGGTTAGGTTATGGCCACACCTTC.

This clone was detected many times. The rearrangement uses TRBV20-1 and TRBJ2-5; weak D call: TRBD2 (7 bases). V shed 4 bases and J shed 4 bases, with 13 bases lying between them. The CDR3 totals 13 residues. Germline V CDR1 and CDR2: DFQATT, SNEGSKA (reference sequence). The CDR3 region is CSANQGRGETQYF. The CDR3 DNA reads as TGCAGTGCTAACCAGGGGAGGGGAGAGACCCAGTACTTC.

This clone was counted ten times or more. This chain joins TRBV20-1 and TRBJ1-6, with 8 bases matching TRBD1. V lost 2 bases and J lost 0; bases outside the gene matches: 9. Per germline, CDR1 DFQATT and CDR2 SNEGSKA (reference sequence). The CDR3 contains 18 residues. The CDR3 sequence: CSARHQGARSSYNSPLHF. CDR3 sequence (DNA): TGCAGTGCTAGACATCAGGGGGCTCGGAGCTCCTATAATTCACCCCTCCACTTT.

Ten or more counts support this clone. The rearrangement joins TRBV5-1 to TRBJ1-4; 9 bases map to TRBD1. With V trimmed by 5 bases and J by 5 bases, 10 bases remained unmatched. CDR1 is SGHRS and CDR2 is YFSETQ in the germline V gene. CDR3 size: 16 residues. The CDR3, as DNA: TGCGCCAGCAGGGGCCCTACCGGGACAGGGAATGAAAAACTGTTTTTT. Residues: CASRGPTGTGNEKLFF.

This clone has a count of ten or more. This chain connects TRBV4-1 to TRBJ1-4, with no clear D. Germline assignment: CDR1 MGHRA and CDR2 YSYEKL. The CDR3 runs to 15 residues. The V gene lost 2 bases and the J gene lost 3 bases, with 10 bases spanning the gap. CDR3 loop: CASSQIKGANEKLFF. The CDR3 region has the DNA TGCGCCAGCAGCCAAATCAAGGGAGCTAATGAAAAACTGTTTTTT.

Of note for this clone: Other DNA sequences in the same sample also yield this CDR3. The chain joins TRBV24-1 to TRBJ2-3; D unclear. V lost 0 bases, J lost 4 bases, and 7 bases lay in between. CDR3 length: 14 residues. Per germline, CDR1 KGHDR and CDR2 SFDVKD. The CDR3 region has the DNA TGTGCCACCAGTGATTTGTCGAGAGCAGATACGCAGTATTTT. Translating it yields CATSDLSRADTQYF.

Judged by abundance, this clone is medium-sized. This chain links TRBV6-1 with TRBJ2-7, with TRBD1 identical over 9 bases. Trimming took 5 bases from V and 1 from J; bases not matched to a gene: 3. Germline CDR1 reads MNHNS; CDR2 reads SASEGT. CDR3 size: 14 residues. The DNA for the CDR3 is TGTGCCAGCAGTAACAGGGGGCTTTCCTACGAGCAGTACTTC. It translates to CASSNRGLSYEQYF.

By share, this clone counts as medium-sized. The rearrangement joins TRBV20-1 to TRBJ2-7; TRBD2 is a possible D gene (7 bases). This CDR3 is built from 14 residues. CDR1 and CDR2 from the germline V gene are DFQATT and SNEGSKA (reference sequence). Trimming shortened V by 6 bases and J by 6 bases, and 21 bases separated the two germline ends. CDR3 sequence: CSAETNTGGREQYF. The CDR3 nucleotides read TGCAGTGCAGAGACCAACACCGGGGGGCGCGAGCAGTACTTC.

This clone counts as medium-sized. J is TRBJ2-1 and V is TRBV28; 13 nucleotides align to TRBD2. Germline loops: CDR1 MDHEN, CDR2 SYDVKM. The J segment lost 7 bases and the V segment lost 6 bases, leaving 3 bases of the junction unmatched. This CDR3 is built from 14 residues. Here the CDR3 reads CASRGTSGINEQFF. In DNA, the CDR3 is TGTGCCAGCAGGGGGACTAGCGGGATTAATGAGCAGTTCTTC. The full variable domain, its missing parts supplied by reference TRBV28 and TRBJ2-1, is DVKVTQSSRYLVKRTGEKVFLECVQDMDHENMFWYRQDPGLGLRLIYFSYDVKMKEKGDIPEGYSVSREKKERFSLILESASTNQTSMYLCASRGTSGINEQFFGPGTRLTVL.

This clone turned up a few times. The genes are TRBV19 and TRBJ1-1; D is ambiguous. V was shortened by 9 bases and J by 0 bases, with 11 bases between the two germline ends. This CDR3 region has 13 residues. Per germline, CDR1 LNHDA and CDR2 SQIVND (reference sequence). The CDR3 here is CASATDMNTEAFF. Here the CDR3 DNA reads TGTGCCAGCGCGACCGATATGAACACTGAAGCTTTCTTT.

This clone counts as medium-sized. This chain links TRBV7-6 with TRBJ2-7; D call uncertain. The CDR3 loop spans 13 amino acids. The V end was cut by 3 bases, the J end by 1 base, with 7 bases between. Per germline, CDR1 SGHVS and CDR2 FNYEAQ. In nucleotides, the CDR3 is TGTGCCAGCAGCTTGGAGTTGTCCTACGAGCAGTACTTC. This sequence encodes CASSLELSYEQYF.

This clone rates as medium-sized (0.01 to 0.1%). V gene TRBV7-2 combines with J gene TRBJ1-2; D gene ambiguous. Trimming stripped 1 base from V and 5 bases from J, with 11 bases between. Germline CDR1 and CDR2: SGHTA and FQGNSA. This CDR3 has 14 residues. The CDR3 spells CASSLGVGVYGYTF. The CDR3 region has the DNA TGTGCCAGCAGCTTAGGGGTTGGGGTATATGGCTACACCTTC.

On this clone itself: A much larger clonotype is one base distant, so this may be a read error. The CDR3 region is CASSNRDLDIRELSF. Written as DNA, the CDR3 is TGTGCCAGCAGCAACCGGGACCTCGATATCAGGGAACTGTCTTTT. The rearrangement joins TRBV5-4 to TRBJ1-4, with a possible D match to TRBD1 (5 bases). The germline V gene encodes CDR1 SGHNT and CDR2 YYREEE (reference sequence). CDR3 length: 15 residues.

This clone occurred once. One junction end does not reproduce the germline sequence, and a read error may be involved. The chain couples TRBV19 to TRBJ2-2; perhaps D is TRBD1 or TRBD2 (6 bases each). This CDR3 contains 17 residues. Germline CDR1 is LNHDA and CDR2 is SQIVND (reference sequence). In nucleotides, the CDR3 is TGTGCCAGTAGTATCCTGAGGGAGGCAGGGGCCATCGGGGAGCTGTTTTTC. It specifies CASSILREAGAIGELFF.

This clone is medium-sized (0.01 to 0.1%) in the sample. The junction differs from germline at one of its ends, possibly a read error. V is TRBV2 and J is TRBJ2-7; 8 bases are shared with TRBD2. The germline CDR1 and CDR2 sequences are SNHLY and FYNNEI. This CDR3 comprises 15 residues. CDR3 sequence (DNA): TGTGCCAGCAGGGAAGGACTAGCTTCCCCCTACGAGCAGTACTTC. This sequence encodes CASREGLASPYEQYF.

CDR3 coding DNA: TGCAGTGCTGCGCAGGGGACGTACGAGCAGTACTTC. It encodes CSAAQGTYEQYF. The V call is TRBV20-1, the J call TRBJ2-7; TRBD1 might be the D (6 bases). Trimming took off 5 bases at V and 4 bases at J, with 12 bases between the two ends. Per germline, CDR1 DFQATT and CDR2 SNEGSKA (reference sequence). The CDR3 covers 12 residues.

This clone was detected once. As DNA, the CDR3 is TGTGCCAGCACCAAGTATAGCGGGAGGGACACCGGGGAGCTGTTTTTT. Translating gives CASTKYSGRDTGELFF. The chain links TRBV9 to TRBJ2-2; TRBD2 matches at 11 bases. The ends lost 6 bases at V and 3 bases at J; junction bases unmatched: 7. Germline V lookup: CDR1 SGDLS, CDR2 YYNGEE. This CDR3 contains 16 residues.